The 13 T cell receptor beta chains below come from one sample, sequenced in a study of blood T cell repertoires in COVID-19. Libraries were prepared by immunoSEQ multiplex PCR; TCRdb keeps only in-frame clonotypes and omits some of them. The sample has approximately 360,000 clones, around 87% seen once. The source material was PBMCs or T cells enriched from blood (not recorded which). Receptor source: a man in his forties in a cohort exposed to, infected with or recovered from COVID-19 (not recorded which).

V and J are TRBV6-4 and TRBJ1-2, with a tentative D call TRBD1 (6 bases). The CDR3 loop spans 13 amino acids. Germline loops: CDR1 MRHNA, CDR2 SNTAGT. V was shortened by 3 bases and J by 7 bases, with 12 bases between the two germline ends. Here the CDR3 DNA reads TGTGCCAGCAGTGAAACAGGGACCTCTGGCTACACCTTC. Protein sequence: CASSETGTSGYTF.

V usage is TRBV28 and J usage is TRBJ2-7; D possibly corresponds to TRBD2 (5 bases). CDR1 and CDR2 (germline): MDHEN, SYDVKM. The CDR3 spans 14 residues. V was cut by 5 bases and J by 0 bases, with 11 bases left in between. CDR3: CASSLLRDSYEQYF. The CDR3 DNA is TGTGCCAGCAGTCTCCTTCGGGACTCCTACGAGCAGTACTTC.

J is TRBJ1-3 and V is TRBV2; D ambiguous. The CDR3 has 15 residues. Looked up from germline, CDR1 is SNHLY and CDR2 is FYNNEI. Trimming removed 2 bases at V and 2 bases at J, with 10 bases between. CDR3 in amino acids: CASSESGRAGNTIYF. Written as DNA, the CDR3 is TGTGCCAGCAGTGAATCTGGTCGAGCTGGAAACACCATATATTTT. Full variable domain (outside the CDR3, taken from reference TRBV2 and TRBJ1-3): EPEVTQTPSHQVTQMGQEVILRCVPISNHLYFYWYRQILGQKVEFLVSFYNNEISEKSEIFDDQFSVERPDGSNFTLKIRSTKLEDSAMYFCASSESGRAGNTIYFGEGSWLTVV.

This clone was seen only once. Other DNA sequences from this sample encode an identical CDR3 as well. This chain links TRBV10-3 with TRBJ1-5; D is perhaps TRBD1 (5 bases). V was cut by 3 bases and J by 4 bases, with 10 bases left in between. This CDR3 comprises 14 residues. Germline CDR1 is ENHRY and CDR2 is SYGVKD. In DNA form, the CDR3 reads TGTGCCATCAGTGAAGGCGGGACTAATCAGCCCCAGCATTTT. It encodes CAISEGGTNQPQHF.

The chain combines TRBV19 with TRBJ1-4, with D uncertain. CDR3 length: 15 residues. Germline V gene lookup returns CDR1 LNHDA and CDR2 SQIVND (reference sequence). Trimming cost V 6 bases and J 5 bases, with 16 bases left between them. CDR3 amino acids: CASRPGVGLNEKLFF. The DNA of the CDR3 is TGTGCCAGTAGACCCGGGGTGGGATTGAATGAAAAACTGTTTTTT. Using reference TRBV19 and TRBJ1-4 for the parts outside the CDR3, the full variable domain is DGGITQSPKYLFRKEGQNVTLSCEQNLNHDAMYWYRQDPGQGLRLIYYSQIVNDFQKGDIAEGYSVSREKKESFPLTVTSAQKNPTAFYLCASRPGVGLNEKLFFGSGTQLSVL.

This chain connects TRBV6-5 to TRBJ2-5; TRBD2 aligns across 7 bases. Looked up from germline, CDR1 is MNHEY and CDR2 is SVGAGI. Unmatched junction bases numbered 8, after V lost 1 base and J lost 3 bases. The CDR3 extends over 16 amino acids. CDR3 in DNA: TGTGCCAGCAGTTACTTTACGCCTAGCGGAAAAGAGACCCAGTACTTC. Its translation: CASSYFTPSGKETQYF.

This clone was picked up a small number of times. V gene TRBV5-1 combines with J gene TRBJ2-6; TRBD2 agrees at 11 bases. Germline values: CDR1 SGHRS, CDR2 YFSETQ. CDR3 length: 19 amino acids. V shed 5 bases, J shed 0 bases, and the junction held 10 bases outside the gene matches. The DNA for the CDR3 is TGCGCCAGCAGGCCACTAGCGGGAGTTCAGGGCTCTGGGGCCAACGTCCTGACTTTC. It specifies CASRPLAGVQGSGANVLTF.

This sequence joins TRBV7-2 and TRBJ1-6, with D unresolved. Germline CDR1 is SGHTA and CDR2 is FQGNSA. Trimming removed 5 bases from V and 4 bases from J, with 3 bases in between. The CDR3 runs to 12 residues. The CDR3 DNA follows: TGTGCCAGCAGCCCGTATAATTCACCCCTCCACTTT. It translates to CASSPYNSPLHF.

This chain uses TRBV7-8 with TRBJ2-1; 9 bases fit TRBD2. This CDR3 spans 18 amino acids. Losses at the gene ends were 4 bases for V and 2 bases for J; bases not matched to a gene: 12. Germline CDR1 SGHVS, CDR2 FQNEAQ. The CDR3, as DNA: TGTGCCAGCAGCTCCCCTACACTAGCGGGCCAGACCTACAATGAGCAGTTCTTC. This sequence encodes CASSSPTLAGQTYNEQFF.

The chain has TRBV10-3 and TRBJ2-2, with 7 bases lining up with TRBD2. CDR1 is ENHRY and CDR2 is SYGVKD in the germline V gene. This CDR3 spans 17 amino acids. Losses at the gene ends were 1 base for V and 7 bases for J; bases not matched to a gene: 12. DNA for the CDR3: TGTGCCATCAGTGAGTTTCTGCGGGAGCAGTTGGGCGGGGAGCTGTTTTTT. Its protein is CAISEFLREQLGGELFF.

This clone showed up just once. The rearrangement joins TRBV6-5 to TRBJ2-1; tentatively, D is TRBD1 (6 bases). Germline CDR1 and CDR2: MNHEY and SVGAGI. The V end lost 7 bases, the J end lost 0 bases, and 10 bases lay between the germline ends. The CDR3 extends over 14 amino acids. The CDR3 loop reads CASTQGISYNEQFF. DNA of the CDR3: TGTGCCAGCACCCAGGGGATCTCCTACAATGAGCAGTTCTTC.

The J gene is TRBJ1-1, the V gene TRBV5-1, with a weak D call TRBD1 (5 bases). The CDR3 consists of 14 residues. CDR1 is SGHRS, CDR2 YFSETQ, per germline. Trimming stripped 4 bases from V and 1 base from J, with 11 bases between. CDR3 coding DNA: TGCGCCAGCAGCGTCGGGGGTCAGAACACTGAAGCTTTCTTT. The encoded protein is CASSVGGQNTEAFF. Variable domain in full (rest from reference TRBV5-1 and TRBJ1-1): KAGVTQTPRYLIKTRGQQVTLSCSPISGHRSVSWYQQTPGQGLQFLFEYFSETQRNKGNFPGRFSGRQFSNSRSEMNVSTLELGDSALYLCASSVGGQNTEAFFGQGTRLTVV.

The rearrangement joins TRBV27 to TRBJ1-5; D is perhaps TRBD1 (6 bases). CDR1 and CDR2 from the germline V gene are MNHEY and SMNVEV (reference sequence). Trimming pared 6 bases from V and 7 bases from J, leaving 19 bases between. The CDR3 is made up of 15 amino acids. CDR3 DNA sequence: TGTGCCAGCAGGCCGACTGGACAGTTGGGGCAGCCCCAGCATTTT. Its translation is CASRPTGQLGQPQHF.